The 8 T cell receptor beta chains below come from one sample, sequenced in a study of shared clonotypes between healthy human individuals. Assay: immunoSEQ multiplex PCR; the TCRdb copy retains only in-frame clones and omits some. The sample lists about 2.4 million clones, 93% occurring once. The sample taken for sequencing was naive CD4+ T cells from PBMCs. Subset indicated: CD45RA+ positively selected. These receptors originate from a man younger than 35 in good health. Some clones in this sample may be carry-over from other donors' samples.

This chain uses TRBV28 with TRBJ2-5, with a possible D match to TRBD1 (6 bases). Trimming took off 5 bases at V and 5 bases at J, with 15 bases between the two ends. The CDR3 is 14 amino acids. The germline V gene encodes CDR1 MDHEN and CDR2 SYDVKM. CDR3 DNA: TGTGCCAGCAGTACCACAGGGCATATCGAGACCCAGTACTTC. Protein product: CASSTTGHIETQYF.

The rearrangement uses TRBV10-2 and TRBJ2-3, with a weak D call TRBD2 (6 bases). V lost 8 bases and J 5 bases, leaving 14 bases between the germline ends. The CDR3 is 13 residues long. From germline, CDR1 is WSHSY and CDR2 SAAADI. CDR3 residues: CASGDWGEDTQYF. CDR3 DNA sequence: TGCGCCAGCGGGGACTGGGGCGAAGATACGCAGTATTTT.

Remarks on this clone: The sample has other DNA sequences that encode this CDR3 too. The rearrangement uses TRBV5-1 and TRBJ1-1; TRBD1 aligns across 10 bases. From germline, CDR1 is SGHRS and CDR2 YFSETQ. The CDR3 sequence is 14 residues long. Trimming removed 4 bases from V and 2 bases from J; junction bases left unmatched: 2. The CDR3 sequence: CASSRQGANTEAFF. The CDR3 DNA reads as TGCGCCAGCAGCCGACAGGGGGCCAACACTGAAGCTTTCTTT.

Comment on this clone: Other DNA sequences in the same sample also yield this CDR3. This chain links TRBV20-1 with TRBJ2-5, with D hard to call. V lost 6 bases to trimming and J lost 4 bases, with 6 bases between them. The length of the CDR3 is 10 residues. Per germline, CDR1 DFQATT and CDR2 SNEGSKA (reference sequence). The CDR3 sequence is CSAGRETQYF. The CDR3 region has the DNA TGCAGTGCCGGAAGAGAGACCCAGTACTTC.

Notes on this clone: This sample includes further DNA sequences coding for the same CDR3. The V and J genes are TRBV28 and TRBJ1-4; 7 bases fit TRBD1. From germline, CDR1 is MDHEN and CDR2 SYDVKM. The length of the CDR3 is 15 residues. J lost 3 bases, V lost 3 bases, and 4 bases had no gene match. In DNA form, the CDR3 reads TGTGCCAGCAGTTTTTCAGGGGGGCCTAATGAAAAACTGTTTTTT. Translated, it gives CASSFSGGPNEKLFF.

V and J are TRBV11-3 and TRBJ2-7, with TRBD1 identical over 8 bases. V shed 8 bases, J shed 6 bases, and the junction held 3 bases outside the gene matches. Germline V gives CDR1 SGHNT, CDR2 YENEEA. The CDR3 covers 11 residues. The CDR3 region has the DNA TGTGCCAGCTCAACAGGGGGCGAGCAGTACTTC. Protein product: CASSTGGEQYF.

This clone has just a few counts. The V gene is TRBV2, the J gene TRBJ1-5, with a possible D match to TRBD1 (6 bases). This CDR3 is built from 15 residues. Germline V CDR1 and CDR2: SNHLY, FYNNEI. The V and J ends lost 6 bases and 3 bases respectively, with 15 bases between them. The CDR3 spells CASSPDRLDNQPQHF. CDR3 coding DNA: TGTGCCAGCAGCCCTGACAGGCTAGACAATCAGCCCCAGCATTTT. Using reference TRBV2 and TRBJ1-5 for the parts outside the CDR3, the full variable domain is EPEVTQTPSHQVTQMGQEVILRCVPISNHLYFYWYRQILGQKVEFLVSFYNNEISEKSEIFDDQFSVERPDGSNFTLKIRSTKLEDSAMYFCASSPDRLDNQPQHFGDGTRLSIL.

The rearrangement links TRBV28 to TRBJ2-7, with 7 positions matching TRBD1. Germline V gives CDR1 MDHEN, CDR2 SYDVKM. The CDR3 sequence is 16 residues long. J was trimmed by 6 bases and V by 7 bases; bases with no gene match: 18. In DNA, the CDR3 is TGTGCCAGCACGGGCACAGCAGGGGGTAGGGTAGGCGAGCAGTACTTC. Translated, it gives CASTGTAGGRVGEQYF.